Following are 18 T cell receptor beta chains from one sample sequenced in a study of T cell repertoires in cytomegalovirus infection. TCRdb recomputed calls from the reads with MiXCR, one row per CDR3 protein. The repertoire includes about 700,000 distinct CDR3 sequences, roughly a third of them detected once, and roughly 18% sits in the top ten. These receptors' antigens are unknown. Sequenced here: cultured PBMCs, sampled from culture after CMV antigen stimulation. These receptor sequences come from a human donor in good health (CMV status not recorded). Some clones in this sample may be carry-over from other donors' samples.

This clonotype was counted only a few times. This sequence joins TRBV6-8 and TRBJ1-2; D ambiguous. The V end lost 4 bases, the J end lost 6 bases, and 15 bases lay between the germline ends. CDR1 MNHGY and CDR2 SAAAGT come from the germline V gene. The CDR3 totals 14 residues. The CDR3 DNA reads TGTGCCAGCAGTTTCAGGCGCCGGGAGGATGGCTACACCTTC. It codes for CASSFRRREDGYTF.

This chain's CDR3 is CASSHPGESDTQYF. The DNA for the CDR3 is TGTGCCAGCAGTCATCCGGGAGAATCAGATACGCAGTATTTT. This sequence joins TRBV6-5 and TRBJ2-3, with D tentatively TRBD2 (6 bases). Trimming took off 5 bases at V and 4 bases at J, with 13 bases between the two ends. The CDR3 has 14 residues. Germline V lookup: CDR1 MNHEY, CDR2 SVGAGI.

V and J are TRBV5-1 and TRBJ1-2; D is undetermined. Germline V gene data show CDR1 as SGHRS and CDR2 as YFSETQ. This CDR3 comprises 13 residues. V lost 4 bases to trimming and J lost 2 bases, with 9 bases between them. CDR3 protein: CASSDGNNYGYTF. CDR3 coding DNA: TGCGCCAGCAGCGACGGTAACAACTATGGCTACACCTTC.

The chain links TRBV2 to TRBJ2-1, with D maybe TRBD1 (6 bases). Germline lookup yields CDR1 SNHLY and CDR2 FYNNEI. With 6 bases removed from V and 0 bases from J, the gap between germline ends came to 15 bases. The CDR3 has 16 residues. The CDR3 nucleotides are TGTGCCAGCAGAAAGGACAGCGACAGCTCCTACAATGAGCAGTTCTTC. Amino acid sequence: CASRKDSDSSYNEQFF.

This clonotype was detected only a few times. The V and J genes are TRBV20-1 and TRBJ1-4; D ambiguous. The CDR3 has 12 amino acids. V lost 7 bases, J lost 13 bases, and 19 bases lay in between. Germline values: CDR1 DFQATT, CDR2 SNEGSKA (reference sequence). The CDR3 DNA sequence: TGCAGTGTTGGAATGTGGCTCGGACGACTGTTTTTT. This encodes CSVGMWLGRLFF.

The genes are TRBV6-8 and TRBJ2-2, with 9 positions matching TRBD2. The trim removed 6 bases at V and 5 bases at J, leaving 10 bases unmatched. CDR1 and CDR2 (germline): MNHGY, SAAAGT. This CDR3 contains 16 residues. The CDR3, as DNA: TGTGCCAGCAGCCGTCAGGGACTAGCTGTTACCGGGGAGCTGTTTTTT. Protein: CASSRQGLAVTGELFF.

The chain uses TRBV28 and TRBJ1-5, with D unclear. Germline lookup yields CDR1 MDHEN and CDR2 SYDVKM. The V gene lost 4 bases and the J gene lost 7 bases, with 11 bases spanning the gap. The CDR3 is made up of 13 amino acids. CDR3 residues: CASSSALGQPQHF. The CDR3 DNA follows: TGTGCCAGCAGTTCAGCGCTGGGGCAGCCCCAGCATTTT.

This clonotype was picked up a small number of times. J is TRBJ1-6 and V is TRBV7-2, with 7 bases matching TRBD1. Trimming cost V 6 bases and J 4 bases; bases outside gene matches: 3. The CDR3 is made up of 14 amino acids. Germline CDR1 reads SGHTA; CDR2 reads FQGNSA. CDR3 DNA: TGTGCCAGCAGTGGGACAGCTTATAATTCACCCCTCCACTTT. Encoded protein: CASSGTAYNSPLHF.

This clonotype showed up many times. The rearrangement joins TRBV7-2 to TRBJ2-3; weak D call: TRBD2 (6 bases). Germline loops: CDR1 SGHTA, CDR2 FQGNSA. The CDR3 spans 14 residues. With 2 bases removed from V and 3 bases from J, the gap between germline ends came to 9 bases. CDR3 in amino acids: CASSLRLGTDTQYF. In DNA form, the CDR3 reads TGTGCCAGCAGCTTAAGACTAGGTACAGATACGCAGTATTTT.

V and J are TRBV27 and TRBJ1-1; D ambiguous. The CDR3 totals 14 residues. V lost 5 bases and J lost 8, with 18 bases in between. Germline V CDR1 and CDR2: MNHEY, SMNVEV (reference sequence). The CDR3 is CASSTLPAPLEAFF. The DNA for the CDR3 is TGTGCCAGCAGTACCCTACCCGCCCCCCTGGAAGCTTTCTTT.

This chain links TRBV10-3 with TRBJ2-7; 14 bases are a match to TRBD2. The CDR3 is 16 amino acids. Trimming removed 10 bases from V and 4 bases from J; junction bases left unmatched: 12. Germline-derived CDR1 and CDR2 are ENHRY and SYGVKD. CDR3 nucleotides: TGTGCCACAGCCGGGACTAGCGGGAGCAAACCTTACGAGCAGTACTTC. As protein: CATAGTSGSKPYEQYF.

This chain links TRBV25-1 with TRBJ2-1; a weak D match, TRBD2 (5 bases). The CDR3 is 10 residues long. The germline CDR1 and CDR2 sequences are MGHDK and SYGVNS. V was trimmed by 2 bases and J by 13 bases, leaving 6 bases between them. This CDR3 reads CASSEAGQFF. The CDR3 nucleotides are TGTGCCAGCAGTGAAGCGGGTCAGTTCTTC.

This clonotype was detected a few times. The rearrangement uses TRBV7-9 and TRBJ1-2, with unresolved D. The length of the CDR3 is 14 residues. CDR1 is SEHNR and CDR2 is FQNEAQ in the germline V gene (reference sequence). V shed 0 bases and J shed 4 bases, with 9 bases lying between them. CDR3: CASSLAQDFYGYTF. The CDR3 DNA is TGTGCCAGCAGCTTAGCGCAGGATTTCTATGGCTACACCTTC. Using reference TRBV7-9 and TRBJ1-2 for the parts outside the CDR3, the full variable domain is DTGVSQNPRHKITKRGQNVTFRCDPISEHNRLYWYRQTLGQGPEFLTYFQNEAQLEKSRLLSDRFSAERPKGSFSTLEIQRTEQGDSAMYLCASSLAQDFYGYTFGSGTRLTVV.

This chain joins TRBV7-9 and TRBJ1-5; D unclear. This CDR3 has 12 amino acids. The germline gives CDR1 SEHNR, CDR2 FQNEAQ (reference sequence). V was trimmed by 4 bases and J by 5 bases, leaving 6 bases between them. The CDR3 protein is CASSWTDQPQHF. The DNA of the CDR3 is TGTGCCAGCAGCTGGACGGATCAGCCCCAGCATTTT.

This clonotype has a count of ten or more. The CDR3 nucleotides read TGTGCCAGCAGTGCTGCGGGGAGCACAGATACGCAGTATTTT. Its translation is CASSAAGSTDTQYF. The chain couples TRBV28 to TRBJ2-3; TRBD2 might be the D (6 bases). V dropped 5 bases and J dropped 0 bases, with 9 bases sitting between them. The CDR3 consists of 14 residues. Germline CDR1 reads MDHEN; CDR2 reads SYDVKM.

This clonotype was found many times. The chain employs TRBV7-2 and TRBJ2-3; perhaps TRBD2 as D (6 bases). Trimming removed 5 bases from V and 10 bases from J, with 13 bases in between. Germline V lookup: CDR1 SGHTA, CDR2 FQGNSA. The CDR3 is 12 amino acids. DNA of the CDR3: TGTGCCAGCAGCAGCCGGGACTTAGCGCAGTATTTT. Encoded protein: CASSSRDLAQYF. The full variable domain, completed using reference TRBV7-2 and TRBJ2-3, is GAGVSQSPSNKVTEKGKDVELRCDPISGHTALYWYRQSLGQGLEFLIYFQGNSAPDKSGLPSDRFSAERTGGSVSTLTIQRTQQEDSAVYLCASSSRDLAQYFGPGTRLTVL.

This chain connects TRBV11-2 to TRBJ2-7; D is unclear. V was clipped by 4 bases and J by 2 bases, with 21 bases between them. The CDR3 covers 17 residues. Looked up from germline, CDR1 is SGHAT and CDR2 is FQNNGV. The CDR3 DNA follows: TGTGCCAGCAGCTCACCTCGACGGGTCCAAAGGCCCTACGAGCAGTACTTC. Translating it yields CASSSPRRVQRPYEQYF.

This clonotype was counted a few times. This chain connects TRBV19 to TRBJ2-7, with 7 bases that match TRBD2. The germline CDR1 and CDR2 sequences are LNHDA and SQIVND (reference sequence). This CDR3 contains 13 residues. With V trimmed by 1 base and J by 5 bases, 2 bases remained unmatched. CDR3 DNA: TGTGCCAGTAGTATAGGACGGGGGGACGAGCAGTACTTC. This translates into CASSIGRGDEQYF.